In this sample, the clone carrying this TCR beta chain turned up once. Only in-frame clones appear in the TCRdb table, and some are missing; sequencing was by immunoSEQ multiplex PCR. The sample contains just under 60,000 clones, around four fifths of which appear only once. The data originate from a study of blood T cell repertoires in COVID-19. Across the whole study: Spain, Italy and the United States supplied samples that represented acute and convalescent COVID-19.

The CDR3 extends over 13 amino acids. With 0 bases removed from V and 8 bases from J, the gap between germline ends came to 8 bases. Germline loops: CDR1 SGHNT, CDR2 YYREEE (reference sequence). The rearrangement uses TRBV5-4 and TRBJ1-4, with D uncertain. The sequenced sample consisted of peripheral blood. The receptor's source is a man older than 75 with acute or convalescent COVID-19. This CDR3 is CASSLAGGEKLFF. The CDR3, as DNA: TGTGCCAGCAGCTTGGCCGGAGGAGAAAAACTGTTTTTT.